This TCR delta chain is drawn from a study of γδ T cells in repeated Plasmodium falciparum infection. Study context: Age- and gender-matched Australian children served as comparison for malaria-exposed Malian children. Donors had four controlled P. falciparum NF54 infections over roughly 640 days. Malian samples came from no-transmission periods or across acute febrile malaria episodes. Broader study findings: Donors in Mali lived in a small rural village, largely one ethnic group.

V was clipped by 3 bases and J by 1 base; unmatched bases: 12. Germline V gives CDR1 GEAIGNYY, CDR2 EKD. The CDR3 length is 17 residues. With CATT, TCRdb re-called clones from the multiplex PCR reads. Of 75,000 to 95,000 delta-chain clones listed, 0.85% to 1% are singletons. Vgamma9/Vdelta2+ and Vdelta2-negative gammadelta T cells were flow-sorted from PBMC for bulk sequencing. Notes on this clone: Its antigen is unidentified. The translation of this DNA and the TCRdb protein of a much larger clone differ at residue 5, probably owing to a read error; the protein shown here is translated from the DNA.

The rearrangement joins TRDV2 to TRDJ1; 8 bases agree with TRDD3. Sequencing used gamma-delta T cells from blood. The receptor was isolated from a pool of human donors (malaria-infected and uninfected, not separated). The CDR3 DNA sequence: TGTGCCTGTGACTCCGTGACTGGGGGCCCACCCACCGATAAACTCATCTTT. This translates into CACDSVTGGPPTDKLIF.